The sequence of this T cell receptor (beta chain) was determined in a study of beta chain features in type 1 diabetes. Study outcomes and limitations: Fewer junction insertions and more nucleotide deletions appeared in type 1 diabetes patients. Unsettled here was the matter of whether HLA type influences TCRB rearrangement.

This clone was found a few times. The antigen is unknown. Germline assignment: CDR1 PRHDT and CDR2 FYEKMQ (reference sequence). Trimming cost V 0 bases and J 5 bases, with 6 bases left between them. CDR3 length: 13 amino acids. Expressed TCRB transcripts got sequenced, as all isolated RNA was reverse transcribed. Here immunoSEQ multiplex PCR was the method, and the copy in TCRdb shows in-frame clones only, minus some. Of 130,000 or so clones listed, roughly 9.7% were seen once; the top ten hold 0.55% to 0.75%. This chain links TRBV13 with TRBJ2-3; the D gene is possibly TRBD2 (5 bases). Specimen: central memory CD4+ T cells from blood. The sequence came from a woman aged 40 to 50 in good health. The CDR3 here is CASSLGEGDTQYF. The CDR3 DNA reads as TGTGCCAGCAGCTTAGGTGAGGGAGATACGCAGTATTTT.